This TCR beta chain was documented in a study of blood T cell repertoires in COVID-19. The V end lost 6 bases, the J end lost 0 bases, and 13 bases lay between the germline ends. The CDR3 loop spans 15 amino acids. The germline V gene has CDR1 KGHSH and CDR2 LQKENI. The method was immunoSEQ multiplex PCR; TCRdb's version includes in-frame clones alone and lacks a portion of them. This repertoire shows tens of thousands of clones, roughly 91% found once; its top ten account for 1.4% to 1.5%. The clonotype originates from a man between 60 and 75 years old with acute or convalescent COVID-19. The sample consisted of peripheral blood. V is TRBV18 and J is TRBJ2-3, with a possible D match to TRBD1 (5 bases). In DNA, the CDR3 is TGTGCCAGCTCTGGACAAAAAATTAGCACAGATACGCAGTATTTT. Translated: CASSGQKISTDTQYF.